The T cell receptor beta chain under discussion was sequenced for a study of cytomegalovirus exposure and HLA in healthy donors. A word on this clone: Its specificity is unknown.

TCRdb keeps only in-frame clones here, not all; method: immunoSEQ multiplex PCR. The sample holds just over 65,000 clones; 95% to 98% are singletons and the top ten take roughly 1.5%. A 120-subject validation cohort, separate from the 666-subject first cohort, supplied the donors. Findings of the study overall: The study recorded fewer than 200 TCR beta chains that were cytomegalovirus-associated. The classifier, whose performance was assessed in both the original and validation cohorts, reportedly diagnosed cytomegalovirus status with high specificity and sensitivity.

The CDR3 has 15 residues. The germline gives CDR1 MGHRA, CDR2 YSYEKL. Trimming removed 1 base at V and 0 bases at J, with 9 bases between. The gene calls are TRBV4-1 and TRBJ1-1; D unresolved. The sequence was obtained from a woman under 30 in good health and CMV-seropositive. The specimen was PBMCs. CDR3 sequence (DNA): TGCGCCAGCAGCCAAGCCACCCAGGTGAACACTGAAGCTTTCTTT. This gives the protein CASSQATQVNTEAFF.